This T cell receptor beta chain was sequenced during a study of T cells after yellow fever vaccination. Notes on the study in general: In FACS-sorted repertoires, abundant clonotypes from the bulk population could appear as contaminants.

V was clipped by 5 bases and J by 6 bases, with 17 bases between them. Per the germline V gene, CDR1 is KGHSH and CDR2 is LQKENI. The CDR3 totals 15 residues. The table lists this clonotype with a few counts. Its antigen is unidentified. MiXCR, run by TCRdb on the 5' RACE reads, gives a single entry per CDR3 protein. This sample has about 360,000 distinct CDR3 sequences, with approximately 6% found just once. The receptor's source is a man aged 30-40 years who received the YFV17D yellow fever vaccine. The chain combines TRBV18 with TRBJ2-1, with a weak D call TRBD2 (6 bases). The sample consisted of PBMCs, taken 5 days after the yellow fever booster vaccination. The CDR3 spells CASSDAARRGNEQFF. DNA for the CDR3: TGTGCCAGCTCAGACGCGGCTAGGAGGGGCAATGAGCAGTTCTTC.